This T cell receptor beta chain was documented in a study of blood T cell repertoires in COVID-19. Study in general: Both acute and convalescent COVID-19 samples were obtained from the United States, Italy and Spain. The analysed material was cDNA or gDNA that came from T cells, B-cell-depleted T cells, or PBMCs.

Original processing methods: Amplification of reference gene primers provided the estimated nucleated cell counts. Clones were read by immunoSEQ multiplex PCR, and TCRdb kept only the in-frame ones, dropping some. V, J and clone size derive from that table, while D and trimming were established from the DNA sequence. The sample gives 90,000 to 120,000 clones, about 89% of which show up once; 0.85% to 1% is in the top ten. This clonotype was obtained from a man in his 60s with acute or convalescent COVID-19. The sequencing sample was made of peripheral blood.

The CDR3: CAWTTGGNTIYF. The CDR3 DNA reads TGTGCCTGGACGACAGGCGGGAACACCATATATTTT. The gene calls are TRBV30 and TRBJ1-3; perhaps TRBD1 as D (6 bases). Germline assignment: CDR1 GTSNPN and CDR2 SVGIG (reference sequence). With 4 bases removed from V and 7 bases from J, the gap between germline ends came to 11 bases. There are 12 residues in the CDR3. Variable domain in full (rest from reference TRBV30 and TRBJ1-3): SQTIHQWPATLVQPVGSPLSLECTVEGTSNPNLYWYRQAAGRGLQLLFYSVGIGQISSEVPQNLSASRPQDRQFILSSKKLLLSDSGFYLCAWTTGGNTIYFGEGSWLTVV.